The clone carrying this T cell receptor beta chain was seen at least ten times. This sample stems from a study of T cells in Graves' hyperthyroidism and ophthalmopathy. The wider study: Before treatment of any kind, peripheral blood was taken at initial diagnosis.

CDR1 is MNHNS, CDR2 SASEGT, per germline. The CDR3 consists of 13 residues. After removal of 6 bases from V and 7 bases from J, the junction contained 0 bases not matched to a gene. RNA transcripts served as the template for amplifying TCR beta CDR3 regions. The TCR CDR3 first-round RT-PCR relied on the HTBI primer set. TCRdb passed the multiplex PCR reads through MiXCR, listing each CDR3 protein once. The table lists a few hundred thousand distinct CDR3 sequences, roughly 18% of them singletons. Patients aged 18 to 65 with hyperthyroidism were newly diagnosed, with duration under 2 months. This receptor was identified in a woman aged 50 to 65 with Graves' hyperthyroidism. The specimen was blood. V gene TRBV6-1 combines with J gene TRBJ1-6, with 10 bases fitting TRBD1. CDR3 in DNA: TGTGCCAGCAGGGACAGGGGGAATTCACCCCTCCACTTT. Its translation is CASRDRGNSPLHF.